This TCR beta chain was sequenced for a study of blood T cell repertoires in COVID-19. Assay: immunoSEQ multiplex PCR; the TCRdb copy retains only in-frame clones and omits some. Counted here are some 400,000 clones, approximately 87% occurring once; the ten biggest clones make up 8.5% to 12%. In its sample, this clone was seen once. The TCR originated in a woman in her 30s with COVID-19, enrolled during active disease. The sequencing sample was made of peripheral blood.

The CDR3 nucleotides read TGTGCCAGCAACTGGTTCGGGGGGCGGGATTCACCCCTCCACTTT. It specifies CASNWFGGRDSPLHF. This chain links TRBV27 with TRBJ1-6, with D possibly matching TRBD1 (6 bases). This CDR3 is built from 15 residues. Trimming took 7 bases from V and 8 from J, leaving 18 bases between them. Germline values: CDR1 MNHEY, CDR2 SMNVEV (reference sequence).